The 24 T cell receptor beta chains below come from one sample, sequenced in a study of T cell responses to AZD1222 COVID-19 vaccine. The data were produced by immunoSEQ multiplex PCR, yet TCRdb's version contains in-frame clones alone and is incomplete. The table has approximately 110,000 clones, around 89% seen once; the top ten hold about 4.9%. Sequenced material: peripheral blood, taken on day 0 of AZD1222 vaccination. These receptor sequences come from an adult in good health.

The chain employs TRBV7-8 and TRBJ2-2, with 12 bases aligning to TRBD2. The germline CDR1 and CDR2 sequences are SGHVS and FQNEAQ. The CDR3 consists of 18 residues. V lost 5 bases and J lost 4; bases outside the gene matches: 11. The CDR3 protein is CASSPVVLAGGITGELFF. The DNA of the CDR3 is TGTGCCAGCAGCCCCGTGGTGCTAGCGGGGGGGATCACCGGGGAGCTGTTTTTT.

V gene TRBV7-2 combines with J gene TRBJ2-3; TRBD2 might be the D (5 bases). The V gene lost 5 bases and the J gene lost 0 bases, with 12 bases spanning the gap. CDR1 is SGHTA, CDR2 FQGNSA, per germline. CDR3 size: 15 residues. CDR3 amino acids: CASSASRGSTDTQYF. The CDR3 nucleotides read TGTGCCAGCAGCGCGAGTCGGGGTAGCACAGATACGCAGTATTTT.

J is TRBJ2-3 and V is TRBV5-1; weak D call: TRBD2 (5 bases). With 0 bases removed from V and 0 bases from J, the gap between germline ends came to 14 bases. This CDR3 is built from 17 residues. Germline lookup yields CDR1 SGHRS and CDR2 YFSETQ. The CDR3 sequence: CASSLGRTGTSTDTQYF. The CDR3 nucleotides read TGCGCCAGCAGCTTGGGACGGACTGGAACTAGCACAGATACGCAGTATTTT.

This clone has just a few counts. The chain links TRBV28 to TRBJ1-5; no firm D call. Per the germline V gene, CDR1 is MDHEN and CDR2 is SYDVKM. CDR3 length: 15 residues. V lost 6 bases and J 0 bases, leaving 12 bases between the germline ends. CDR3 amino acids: CASSVGWGSNQPQHF. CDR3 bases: TGTGCCAGCAGCGTCGGGTGGGGTAGCAATCAGCCCCAGCATTTT.

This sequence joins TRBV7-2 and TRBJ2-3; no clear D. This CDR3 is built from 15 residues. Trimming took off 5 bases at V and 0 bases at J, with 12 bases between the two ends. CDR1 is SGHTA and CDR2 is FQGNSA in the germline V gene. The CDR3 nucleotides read TGTGCCAGCAGCGCCGGATCTACTAGCACAGATACGCAGTATTTT. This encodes CASSAGSTSTDTQYF.

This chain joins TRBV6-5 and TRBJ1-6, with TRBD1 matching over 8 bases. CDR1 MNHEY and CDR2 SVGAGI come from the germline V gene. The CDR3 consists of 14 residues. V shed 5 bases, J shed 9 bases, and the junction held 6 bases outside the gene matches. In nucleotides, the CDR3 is TGTGCCAGCAGTCCCAGGGGGCTGGTTTCACCCCTCCACTTT. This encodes CASSPRGLVSPLHF.

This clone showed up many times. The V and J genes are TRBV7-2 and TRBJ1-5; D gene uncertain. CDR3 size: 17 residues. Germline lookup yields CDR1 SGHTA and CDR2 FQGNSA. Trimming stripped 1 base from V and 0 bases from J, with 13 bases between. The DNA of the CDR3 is TGTGCCAGCAGCTTAGTTGGTGGCGGACGTAGCAATCAGCCCCAGCATTTT. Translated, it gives CASSLVGGGRSNQPQHF.

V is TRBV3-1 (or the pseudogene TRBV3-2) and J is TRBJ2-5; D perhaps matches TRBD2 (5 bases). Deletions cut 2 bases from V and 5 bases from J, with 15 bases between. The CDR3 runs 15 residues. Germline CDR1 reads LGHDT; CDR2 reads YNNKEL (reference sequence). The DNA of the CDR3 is TGTGCCAGCAGCCAATTGACGGGGTTCGGGGAGACCCAGTACTTC. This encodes CASSQLTGFGETQYF.

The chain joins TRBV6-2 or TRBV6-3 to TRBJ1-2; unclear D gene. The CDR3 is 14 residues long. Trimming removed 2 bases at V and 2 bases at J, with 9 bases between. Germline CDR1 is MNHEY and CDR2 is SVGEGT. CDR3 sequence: CASSYVQYNYGYTF. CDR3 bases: TGTGCCAGCAGTTACGTACAATACAACTATGGCTACACCTTC.

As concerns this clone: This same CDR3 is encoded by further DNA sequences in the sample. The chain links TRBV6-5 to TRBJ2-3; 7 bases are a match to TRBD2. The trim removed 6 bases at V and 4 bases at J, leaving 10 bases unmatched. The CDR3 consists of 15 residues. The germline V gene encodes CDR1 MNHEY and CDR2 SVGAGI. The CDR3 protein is CASSRGRLSSDTQYF. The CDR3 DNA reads TGTGCCAGCAGCCGCGGGAGATTGAGTTCAGATACGCAGTATTTT.

This CDR3 reads CASSFAADRPYGYTF. CDR3 bases: TGTGCCAGCAGTTTTGCGGCAGACAGGCCATATGGCTACACCTTC. This sequence joins TRBV28 and TRBJ1-2, with D maybe TRBD1 (6 bases). Germline CDR1 and CDR2: MDHEN and SYDVKM. The CDR3 runs to 15 residues. The V gene lost 3 bases and the J gene lost 5 bases, with 16 bases spanning the gap.

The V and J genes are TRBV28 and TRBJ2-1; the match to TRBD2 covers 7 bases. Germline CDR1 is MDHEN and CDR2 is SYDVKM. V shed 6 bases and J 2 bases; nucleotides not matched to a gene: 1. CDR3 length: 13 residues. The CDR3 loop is CASRGGTYNEQFF. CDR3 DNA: TGTGCCAGCAGGGGAGGGACCTACAATGAGCAGTTCTTC.

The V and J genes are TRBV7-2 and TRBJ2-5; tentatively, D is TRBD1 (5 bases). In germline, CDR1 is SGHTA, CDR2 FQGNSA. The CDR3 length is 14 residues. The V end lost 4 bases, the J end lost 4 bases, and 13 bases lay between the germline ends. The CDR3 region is CASSSWGQGETQYF. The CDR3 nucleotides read TGTGCCAGCAGCTCATGGGGCCAGGGAGAGACCCAGTACTTC.

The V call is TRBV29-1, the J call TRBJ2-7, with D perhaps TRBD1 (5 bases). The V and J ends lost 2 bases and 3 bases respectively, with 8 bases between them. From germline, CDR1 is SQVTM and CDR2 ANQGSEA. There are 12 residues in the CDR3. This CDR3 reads CSVETQDYEQYF. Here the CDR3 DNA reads TGCAGCGTTGAAACACAGGACTACGAGCAGTACTTC.

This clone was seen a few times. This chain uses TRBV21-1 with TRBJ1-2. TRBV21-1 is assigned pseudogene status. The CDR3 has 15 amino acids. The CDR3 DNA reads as TGTGCCAGCAGCAAGGCGGAGCCACTTAACTATGGCTACACCTTC. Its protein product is CASSKAEPLNYGYTF.

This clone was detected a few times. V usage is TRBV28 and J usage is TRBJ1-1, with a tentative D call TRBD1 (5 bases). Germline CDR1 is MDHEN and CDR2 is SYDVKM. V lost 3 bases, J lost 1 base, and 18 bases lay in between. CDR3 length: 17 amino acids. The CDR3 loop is CASSLREIWGKNTEAFF. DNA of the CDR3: TGTGCCAGCAGTTTGCGAGAGATATGGGGGAAGAACACTGAAGCTTTCTTT.

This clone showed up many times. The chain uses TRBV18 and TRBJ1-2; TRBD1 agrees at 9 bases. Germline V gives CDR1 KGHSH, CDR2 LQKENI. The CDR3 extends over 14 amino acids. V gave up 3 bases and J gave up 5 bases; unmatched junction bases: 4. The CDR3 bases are TGTGCCAGCTCACCCAGACAGGGGGAGTATGGCTACACCTTC. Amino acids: CASSPRQGEYGYTF.

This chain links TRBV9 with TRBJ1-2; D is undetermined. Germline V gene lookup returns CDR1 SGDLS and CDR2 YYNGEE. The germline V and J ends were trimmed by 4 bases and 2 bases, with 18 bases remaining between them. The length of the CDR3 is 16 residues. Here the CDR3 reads CASSPTGVAPNYGYTF. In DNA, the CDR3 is TGTGCCAGCAGCCCCACCGGGGTGGCTCCCAACTATGGCTACACCTTC. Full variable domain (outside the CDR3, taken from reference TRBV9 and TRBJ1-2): DSGVTQTPKHLITATGQRVTLRCSPRSGDLSVYWYQQSLDQGLQFLIQYYNGEERAKGNILERFSAQQFPDLHSELNLSSLELGDSALYFCASSPTGVAPNYGYTFGSGTRLTVV.

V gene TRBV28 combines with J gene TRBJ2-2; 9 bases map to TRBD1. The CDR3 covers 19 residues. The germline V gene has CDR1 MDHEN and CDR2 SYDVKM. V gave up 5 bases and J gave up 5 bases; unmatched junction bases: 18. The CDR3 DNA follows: TGTGCCAGCAGTCGGGACAGGGTTTACAGCAGAGTGAAAACCGGGGAGCTGTTTTTT. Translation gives CASSRDRVYSRVKTGELFF. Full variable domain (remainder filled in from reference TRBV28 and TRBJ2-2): DVKVTQSSRYLVKRTGEKVFLECVQDMDHENMFWYRQDPGLGLRLIYFSYDVKMKEKGDIPEGYSVSREKKERFSLILESASTNQTSMYLCASSRDRVYSRVKTGELFFGEGSRLTVL.

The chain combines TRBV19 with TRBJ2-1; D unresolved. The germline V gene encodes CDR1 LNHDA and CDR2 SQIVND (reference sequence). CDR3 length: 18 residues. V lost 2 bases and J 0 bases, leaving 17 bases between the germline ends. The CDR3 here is CASSIRVLSRSSYNEQFF. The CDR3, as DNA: TGTGCCAGTAGTATACGTGTACTCTCAAGAAGCTCCTACAATGAGCAGTTCTTC.

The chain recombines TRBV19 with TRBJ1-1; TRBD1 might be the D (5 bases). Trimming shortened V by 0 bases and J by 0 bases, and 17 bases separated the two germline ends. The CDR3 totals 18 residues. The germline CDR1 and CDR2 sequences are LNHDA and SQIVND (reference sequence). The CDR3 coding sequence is TGTGCCAGTAGTATAGATCACAGGCAGGGAGTTATGAACACTGAAGCTTTCTTT. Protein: CASSIDHRQGVMNTEAFF.

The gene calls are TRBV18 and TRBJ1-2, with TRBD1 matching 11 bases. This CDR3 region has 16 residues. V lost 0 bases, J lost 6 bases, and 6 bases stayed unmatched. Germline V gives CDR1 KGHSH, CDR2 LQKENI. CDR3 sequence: CASSPPNPGQGDGYTF. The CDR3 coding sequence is TGTGCCAGCTCACCACCCAACCCGGGACAGGGGGATGGCTACACCTTC.

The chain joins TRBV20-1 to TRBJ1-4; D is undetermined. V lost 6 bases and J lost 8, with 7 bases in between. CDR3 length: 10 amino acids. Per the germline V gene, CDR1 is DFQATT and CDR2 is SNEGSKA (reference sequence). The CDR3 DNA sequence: TGCAGTGCGGTCCGAGAAAAACTGTTTTTT. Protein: CSAVREKLFF.

Here the CDR3 reads CASSQGRAGGRETQYF. The CDR3 region has the DNA TGTGCCAGCAGCCAAGGACGGGCGGGGGGGCGGGAGACCCAGTACTTC. This rearrangement joins TRBV3-1 (or the pseudogene TRBV3-2) to TRBJ2-5; 9 positions agree with TRBD2. CDR1 and CDR2 (germline): LGHDT, YNNKEL (reference sequence). Trimming cost V 1 base and J 5 bases; bases outside gene matches: 8. This CDR3 contains 16 residues.